The next 20 T cell receptor beta chains were all read from a single sample in a study of blood T cell repertoires in COVID-19. Sequenced by immunoSEQ multiplex PCR; TCRdb stores in-frame clones only, minus some. The table shows 95,000 to 150,000 clones, with more than 75% occurring only once. Source material: peripheral blood. These TCRs come from a man between 60 and 75 years old with acute or convalescent COVID-19.

The chain has TRBV25-1 and TRBJ2-2, with D maybe TRBD1 (5 bases). The CDR3 loop spans 16 amino acids. In germline, CDR1 is MGHDK, CDR2 SYGVNS. The V gene lost 2 bases and the J gene lost 1 base, with 11 bases spanning the gap. CDR3 sequence: CASSEGPGWNTGELFF. DNA for the CDR3: TGTGCCAGCAGTGAAGGTCCAGGGTGGAACACCGGGGAGCTGTTTTTT.

A few counts support this clone. V is TRBV28 and J is TRBJ1-4, with D possibly matching TRBD1 (5 bases). Germline CDR1 and CDR2: MDHEN and SYDVKM. This CDR3 has 16 residues. The V and J ends lost 4 bases and 3 bases respectively, with 15 bases between them. Written as DNA, the CDR3 is TGTGCCAGCAGTTCCAACTCCGGGGGGTCTAATGAAAAACTGTTTTTT. Translation gives CASSSNSGGSNEKLFF.

The chain combines TRBV28 with TRBJ2-1; 10 nucleotides align to TRBD2. Germline V gene lookup returns CDR1 MDHEN and CDR2 SYDVKM. Unmatched junction bases numbered 4, after V lost 7 bases and J lost 7 bases. The CDR3 covers 13 residues. Here the CDR3 DNA reads TGTGCCAGCACTAGCGGGAGACAGAATGAGCAGTTCTTC. This sequence encodes CASTSGRQNEQFF.

The chain is built from TRBV13 and TRBJ1-2; TRBD1 might be the D (5 bases). Germline V lookup: CDR1 PRHDT, CDR2 FYEKMQ (reference sequence). The CDR3 has 15 amino acids. The V gene lost 5 bases and the J gene lost 1 base, with 14 bases spanning the gap. This CDR3 reads CASSPQGRLNYGYTF. The CDR3 nucleotides are TGTGCCAGCAGCCCTCAGGGTCGCCTTAACTATGGCTACACCTTC.

The chain recombines TRBV2 with TRBJ2-7; 9 bases fit TRBD1. The CDR3 extends over 15 amino acids. Germline CDR1 SNHLY, CDR2 FYNNEI. V trimming: 7 bases; J trimming: 4 bases; junction bases outside the gene matches: 11. The CDR3 coding sequence is TGTGCCAGCACAATTACAGGGGGCTTTATATACGAGCAGTACTTC. Its translation is CASTITGGFIYEQYF.

The rearrangement joins TRBV15 to TRBJ2-5, with D possibly matching TRBD2 (5 bases). Germline lookup yields CDR1 LNHNV and CDR2 YYDKDF (reference sequence). This CDR3 comprises 14 residues. V shed 0 bases and J shed 4 bases, with 9 bases lying between them. CDR3 protein: CATSRDRGRETQYF. The DNA for the CDR3 is TGTGCCACCAGCAGAGACCGGGGAAGAGAGACCCAGTACTTC.

The chain employs TRBV28 and TRBJ2-7; possibly TRBD2 for D (6 bases). The CDR3 runs 15 residues. Germline CDR1 and CDR2: MDHEN and SYDVKM. Trimming pared 6 bases from V and 6 bases from J, leaving 21 bases between. In DNA, the CDR3 is TGTGCCAGCAGCCGCCCGGGGCTAGCGAGGGGCGAGCAGTACTTC. Translating gives CASSRPGLARGEQYF.

V usage is TRBV19 and J usage is TRBJ2-7; the match to TRBD1 covers 7 bases. The CDR3 runs to 13 residues. V shed 5 bases, J shed 6 bases, and the junction held 7 bases outside the gene matches. Germline V gene sequence: CDR1 LNHDA, CDR2 SQIVND (reference sequence). Here the CDR3 DNA reads TGTGCCAGTAGTCCTTTCCGACAGGGCGAGCAGTACTTC. It specifies CASSPFRQGEQYF.

V is TRBV5-1 and J is TRBJ2-3, with 11 bases that match TRBD1. The V segment lost 3 bases and the J segment 4 bases; nucleotides outside the gene matches: 7. This CDR3 is 16 amino acids long. Per germline, CDR1 SGHRS and CDR2 YFSETQ. The CDR3 nucleotides read TGCGCCAGCAGCTCCGGCCTGGGACAGGGGGCAGATACGCAGTATTTT. Residues: CASSSGLGQGADTQYF.

This clone was detected a few times. The CDR3 loop is CASSRPPGQPNSPLHF. CDR3 DNA: TGTGCCAGCAGCCGTCCTCCGGGACAGCCTAATTCACCCCTCCACTTT. This rearrangement joins TRBV7-9 to TRBJ1-6, with 7 bases that match TRBD1. After removal of 5 bases from V and 6 bases from J, the junction contained 10 bases not matched to a gene. The V gene's germline CDR1 is SEHNR and CDR2 FQNEAQ (reference sequence). The CDR3 runs 16 residues.

V usage is TRBV18 and J usage is TRBJ2-5; D is unclear. The CDR3 is 12 residues long. CDR1 and CDR2 from the germline V gene are KGHSH and LQKENI. The V and J ends lost 3 bases and 3 bases respectively, with 5 bases between them. This chain's CDR3 is CASSPAEETQYF. CDR3 DNA sequence: TGTGCCAGCTCACCGGCGGAAGAGACCCAGTACTTC. Full variable domain (outside the CDR3, taken from reference TRBV18 and TRBJ2-5): NAGVMQNPRHLVRRRGQEARLRCSPMKGHSHVYWYRQLPEEGLKFMVYLQKENIIDESGMPKERFSAEFPKEGPSILRIQQVVRGDSAAYFCASSPAEETQYFGPGTRLLVL.

The chain joins TRBV9 to TRBJ2-1; TRBD2 is a possible D gene (7 bases). Germline CDR1 SGDLS, CDR2 YYNGEE. The germline V and J ends were trimmed by 3 bases and 4 bases, with 17 bases remaining between them. The CDR3 sequence is 16 residues long. The CDR3 loop is CASSAGGTASYNEQFF. CDR3 DNA sequence: TGTGCCAGCAGCGCGGGGGGCACTGCCTCTTACAATGAGCAGTTCTTC.

The rearrangement joins TRBV29-1 to TRBJ2-2, with D unclear. The germline CDR1 and CDR2 sequences are SQVTM and ANQGSEA. The CDR3 runs 11 residues. The V end was cut by 4 bases, the J end by 6 bases, with 6 bases between. The CDR3 region is CSVGGAGELFF. The CDR3 DNA is TGCAGCGTTGGCGGTGCCGGGGAGCTGTTTTTT.

The CDR3 DNA follows: TGTGCCAGCAGCTTAGATGGGACAGGGGGCATGAACTATGGCTACACCTTC. It encodes CASSLDGTGGMNYGYTF. The chain recombines TRBV7-2 with TRBJ1-2; 12 bases map to TRBD1. The germline V gene encodes CDR1 SGHTA and CDR2 FQGNSA. V dropped 1 base and J dropped 2; count of bases not matched to a gene: 5. This CDR3 has 17 residues. Drawing the rest from reference TRBV7-2 and TRBJ1-2, the complete variable domain is GAGVSQSPSNKVTEKGKDVELRCDPISGHTALYWYRQSLGQGLEFLIYFQGNSAPDKSGLPSDRFSAERTGGSVSTLTIQRTQQEDSAVYLCASSLDGTGGMNYGYTFGSGTRLTVV.

This chain connects TRBV10-3 to TRBJ2-5, with a possible D match to TRBD2 (6 bases). V lost 4 bases to trimming and J lost 4 bases, with 10 bases between them. Germline CDR1 is ENHRY and CDR2 is SYGVKD. This CDR3 is 13 amino acids long. The CDR3, as DNA: TGTGCCATCAGTGTCGGGGGTGTAGAGACCCAGTACTTC. Translation gives CAISVGGVETQYF.

This clone was counted once. The J gene is TRBJ1-5, the V gene TRBV6-2 or TRBV6-3, with a tentative D call TRBD1 (6 bases). Germline assignment: CDR1 MNHEY and CDR2 SVGEGT. The ends were cut back, 0 bases at V and 7 bases at J, with 13 bases in the middle. The CDR3 sequence is 15 residues long. The CDR3 is CASSYSGGGGQPQHF. The CDR3 nucleotides are TGTGCCAGCAGTTACTCGGGAGGGGGAGGACAGCCCCAGCATTTT.

The rearrangement uses TRBV5-6 and TRBJ1-2, with TRBD1 matching 9 bases. This CDR3 is 16 amino acids long. J gave up 2 bases and V 3 bases, and 8 bases lay outside the gene matches. CDR1 and CDR2 from the germline V gene are SGHDT and YYEEEE. The CDR3 loop reads CASSSRDRALNYGYTF. In nucleotides, the CDR3 is TGTGCCAGCAGCTCCCGGGACAGGGCCTTAAACTATGGCTACACCTTC.

This chain connects TRBV9 to TRBJ2-1; 8 bases match TRBD2. The germline gives CDR1 SGDLS, CDR2 YYNGEE. The CDR3 has 13 residues. With 8 bases clipped from V and 9 bases from J, the junction kept 10 bases outside the gene matches. This CDR3 is CASTKREKGEQFF. DNA of the CDR3: TGTGCCAGTACTAAGCGGGAGAAGGGTGAGCAGTTCTTC.

J is TRBJ2-7 and V is TRBV3-1 (or the pseudogene TRBV3-2), with 7 bases that match TRBD2. The CDR3 totals 13 residues. CDR1 is LGHDT, CDR2 YNNKEL, per germline (reference sequence). The V segment lost 3 bases and the J segment 2 bases; nucleotides outside the gene matches: 1. The CDR3 loop reads CASSQLAAYEQYF. CDR3 nucleotides: TGTGCCAGCAGCCAGCTAGCGGCCTACGAGCAGTACTTC.

This clone was counted once. The rearrangement joins TRBV24-1 to TRBJ2-2, with D maybe TRBD2 (6 bases). This CDR3 has 16 residues. V shed 4 bases and J shed 6 bases, with 17 bases lying between them. Germline CDR1 reads KGHDR; CDR2 reads SFDVKD. This CDR3 is CATSEGGAIRAGELFF. For the CDR3, the DNA is TGTGCCACCAGTGAGGGAGGAGCCATTAGGGCCGGGGAGCTGTTTTTT.